The 32 T cell receptor beta chains presented below share a single source sample, sequenced in a study of blood T cell repertoires in COVID-19. TCRdb's table, derived via immunoSEQ multiplex PCR, lists solely in-frame clones and lacks some. Of about 370,000 clones in the sample, 80% to 90% were seen once. Sequenced sample: PBMCs or T cells enriched from blood (not recorded which). These TCRs come from a man aged 18 to 35 who had recovered from COVID-19.

This chain joins TRBV15 and TRBJ1-1; D not resolved. The germline V gene encodes CDR1 LNHNV and CDR2 YYDKDF (reference sequence). V was trimmed by 1 base and J by 6 bases, leaving 3 bases between them. The CDR3 is 11 residues long. The CDR3: CATSRGPEAFF. The CDR3 nucleotides are TGTGCCACCAGCAGAGGGCCTGAAGCTTTCTTT.

The chain couples TRBV4-2 to TRBJ2-7; 7 nucleotides align to TRBD1. V trimming: 5 bases; J trimming: 9 bases; junction bases outside the gene matches: 19. The germline gives CDR1 LGHNA, CDR2 YNFKEQ. CDR3 length equals 16 residues. The CDR3 DNA sequence: TGTGCCAGCAGCTACGAACAGGGGTTCTCTTCCGGAGTGCAGTACTTC. As protein: CASSYEQGFSSGVQYF.

The chain has TRBV19 and TRBJ1-6, with TRBD1 matching over 7 bases. The ends lost 3 bases at V and 7 bases at J; junction bases unmatched: 6. Germline CDR1 and CDR2: LNHDA and SQIVND (reference sequence). The CDR3 extends over 15 amino acids. The CDR3 nucleotides are TGTGCCAGTAGTATGGTCGACAGGGACAATTCACCCCTCCACTTT. Its translation is CASSMVDRDNSPLHF.

The chain joins TRBV4-3 to TRBJ2-1; the D gene is possibly TRBD1 (5 bases). The ends were cut back, 8 bases at V and 3 bases at J, with 11 bases in the middle. The CDR3 has 13 amino acids. CDR1 is LGHNA and CDR2 is YSLEER in the germline V gene. The CDR3 DNA reads TGCGCCAGCTCTCCAGACAGCTACAATGAGCAGTTCTTC. Protein product: CASSPDSYNEQFF.

This chain connects TRBV6-5 to TRBJ2-7; 9 bases are shared with TRBD1. J was trimmed by 1 base and V by 10 bases; bases with no gene match: 8. The CDR3 runs to 14 residues. Germline CDR1 MNHEY, CDR2 SVGAGI. The CDR3 spells CATTPGQGSYEQYF. In DNA form, the CDR3 reads TGTGCCACAACTCCGGGACAGGGATCCTACGAGCAGTACTTC.

This clone was detected once. Relative to the germline gene, one junction end is altered; a read error may explain this. The chain couples TRBV3-1 (or the pseudogene TRBV3-2) to TRBJ2-7; 8 bases line up with TRBD1. This CDR3 comprises 14 residues. Germline V gene data show CDR1 as LGHDT and CDR2 as YNNKEL (reference sequence). This chain's CDR3 is CASSQGFQGAPKHF. The CDR3 nucleotides read TGTGCCAGCAGCCAAGGATTTCAGGGGGCGCCTAAACACTTC.

This clone was counted only a few times. The chain employs TRBV28 and TRBJ1-4, with D possibly TRBD1 on 5 matching bases. The CDR3 consists of 13 residues. The germline V and J ends were trimmed by 3 bases and 6 bases, with 8 bases remaining between them. CDR1 and CDR2 (germline): MDHEN, SYDVKM. CDR3 nucleotides: TGTGCCAGCAGTTTCCCAGGGTATGAAAAACTGTTTTTT. Its protein is CASSFPGYEKLFF.

This clone appeared a few times. This rearrangement joins TRBV7-6 to TRBJ2-1; TRBD2 agrees at 12 bases. The CDR3 is 16 residues long. V lost 10 bases and J lost 7; bases outside the gene matches: 14. Germline V gene sequence: CDR1 SGHVS, CDR2 FNYEAQ. CDR3 nucleotides: TGTGCCACCGGGAAGGTACTCCTAGCGGGAGGGAATGAGCAGTTCTTC. Translated, it gives CATGKVLLAGGNEQFF. The entire variable domain, with the rest obtained from reference TRBV7-6 and TRBJ2-1, is as follows: GAGVSQSPRYKVTKRGQDVALRCDPISGHVSLYWYRQALGQGPEFLTYFNYEAQQDKSGLPNDRFSAERPEGSISTLTIQRTEQRDSAMYRCATGKVLLAGGNEQFFGPGTRLTVL.

Concerning this clone: Other DNA sequences in the sample encode the same CDR3. The genes are TRBV15 and TRBJ2-5; TRBD1 aligns across 7 bases. Germline lookup yields CDR1 LNHNV and CDR2 YYDKDF (reference sequence). The CDR3 totals 15 residues. Losses at the gene ends were 0 bases for V and 2 bases for J; bases not matched to a gene: 3. CDR3 loop: CATSRDPGQQETQYF. CDR3 nucleotide sequence: TGTGCCACCAGCAGAGACCCGGGACAGCAAGAGACCCAGTACTTC.

This clone was counted a few times. This chain joins TRBV12-3 or TRBV12-4 and TRBJ1-3, with D perhaps TRBD1 (6 bases). This CDR3 region has 13 residues. V shed 5 bases and J shed 6 bases, with 11 bases lying between them. The CDR3 coding sequence is TGTGCCAGCAGTCCGGCAGGGGAAAACACCATATATTTT. Translation gives CASSPAGENTIYF.

The chain has TRBV27 and TRBJ1-5; D not certain. Germline loops: CDR1 MNHEY, CDR2 SMNVEV (reference sequence). V was cut by 5 bases and J by 7 bases, with 15 bases left in between. The CDR3 totals 14 residues. CDR3 residues: CASSLIGLAQPQHF. CDR3 nucleotides: TGTGCCAGCAGTCTCATAGGACTTGCCCAGCCCCAGCATTTT.

The CDR3, as DNA: TGTGCCAGCAGTCACAGGGTTGCAACTAATGAAAAACTGTTTTTT. Protein sequence: CASSHRVATNEKLFF. V and J are TRBV28 and TRBJ1-4; possible D gene TRBD1, 6 bases. This CDR3 contains 15 residues. Trimming cost V 5 bases and J 0 bases, with 10 bases left between them. From germline, CDR1 is MDHEN and CDR2 SYDVKM.

This sequence joins TRBV28 and TRBJ1-4; D is uncertain. In germline, CDR1 is MDHEN, CDR2 SYDVKM. This CDR3 is 16 amino acids long. Between the trimmed V and J ends, which lost 5 bases and 7 bases, there was a span of 20 bases. The CDR3 DNA follows: TGTGCCAGCAGTAAAACCCGGGTGGATGAGGGTGAAAAACTGTTTTTT. This encodes CASSKTRVDEGEKLFF.

The rearrangement uses TRBV5-4 and TRBJ1-1; a possible D gene is TRBD1 (6 bases). Germline-derived CDR1 and CDR2 are SGHNT and YYREEE (reference sequence). There are 15 residues in the CDR3. The V end lost 0 bases, the J end lost 3 bases, and 12 bases lay between the germline ends. The CDR3 protein is CASSLGGTIYTEAFF. CDR3 DNA: TGTGCCAGCAGCTTGGGAGGGACAATTTACACTGAAGCTTTCTTT.

The chain has TRBV19 and TRBJ1-1; D gene ambiguous. V gave up 3 bases and J gave up 2 bases, with 7 bases separating them. The germline gives CDR1 LNHDA, CDR2 SQIVND (reference sequence). The CDR3 spans 13 residues. The CDR3 DNA sequence: TGTGCCAGTAGTATTCAGATAAACACTGAAGCTTTCTTT. This sequence encodes CASSIQINTEAFF.

The rearrangement uses TRBV6-5 and TRBJ1-2; D may be TRBD1 (5 bases). Germline V CDR1 and CDR2: MNHEY, SVGAGI. Between the trimmed V and J ends, which lost 2 bases and 4 bases, there was a span of 14 bases. This CDR3 has 15 amino acids. The CDR3 DNA follows: TGTGCCAGCAGTTACGCCCCAGGGCCCAGCTATGGCTACACCTTC. Translated: CASSYAPGPSYGYTF.

This chain connects TRBV29-1 to TRBJ1-1; D not resolved. The CDR3 sequence is 13 residues long. Germline V gene lookup returns CDR1 SQVTM and CDR2 ANQGSEA. The V and J ends lost 3 bases and 8 bases respectively, with 16 bases between them. The CDR3 bases are TGCAGCGTTGACTACCAGGCCACTCCCGAAGCTTTCTTT. This sequence encodes CSVDYQATPEAFF.

The chain carries TRBV6-5 and TRBJ1-1, with unresolved D. CDR3 length: 14 residues. The V end lost 3 bases, the J end lost 6 bases, and 14 bases lay between the germline ends. In germline, CDR1 is MNHEY, CDR2 SVGAGI. As DNA, the CDR3 is TGTGCCAGCAGTTATTCGACCCGGCGGGCTGAAGCTTTCTTT. This translates into CASSYSTRRAEAFF.

The rearrangement links TRBV5-1 to TRBJ2-2; possible D gene TRBD1, 5 bases. This CDR3 is 15 amino acids long. CDR1 and CDR2 (germline): SGHRS, YFSETQ. V dropped 0 bases and J dropped 5 bases, with 11 bases sitting between them. CDR3 sequence (DNA): TGCGCCAGCAGCTTGGAGGGGTCCACTACCGGGGAGCTGTTTTTT. Translating it yields CASSLEGSTTGELFF.

This chain links TRBV6-5 with TRBJ1-2, with a tentative D call TRBD1 (5 bases). The CDR3 consists of 15 residues. The V gene lost 4 bases and the J gene lost 8 bases, with 20 bases spanning the gap. Germline V gene data show CDR1 as MNHEY and CDR2 as SVGAGI. This CDR3 is CASSSFRGTGEGYTF. The CDR3 coding sequence is TGTGCCAGCAGTTCCTTCCGGGGGACGGGCGAGGGCTACACCTTC.

V is TRBV27 and J is TRBJ1-1; D might be TRBD1 (6 bases). V was clipped by 5 bases and J by 4 bases, with 17 bases between them. Germline-derived CDR1 and CDR2 are MNHEY and SMNVEV (reference sequence). The CDR3 totals 15 residues. CDR3 amino acids: CASSPTQGWGTEAFF. The CDR3 DNA reads TGTGCCAGCAGTCCCACCCAGGGGTGGGGCACTGAAGCTTTCTTT.

The V and J genes are TRBV5-5 and TRBJ2-5; 7 nucleotides align to TRBD2. V lost 2 bases and J lost 6; bases outside the gene matches: 10. The length of the CDR3 is 15 residues. In germline, CDR1 is SGHKS, CDR2 YYEKEE (reference sequence). This CDR3 is CASSLSTTSDKTQYF. The CDR3 nucleotides read TGTGCCAGCAGCTTATCTACTACTAGCGACAAGACCCAGTACTTC.

V is TRBV6-5 and J is TRBJ2-1; D remains unclear. Trimming left V 0 bases short and J 0 bases short, with 9 bases between. Germline CDR1 and CDR2: MNHEY and SVGAGI. This CDR3 has 16 amino acids. The CDR3 sequence is CASSYSSRSSYNEQFF. Here the CDR3 DNA reads TGTGCCAGCAGTTACTCGTCCCGGAGCTCCTACAATGAGCAGTTCTTC.

V and J are TRBV6-1 and TRBJ2-1; 9 nucleotides align to TRBD1. Trimming removed 6 bases from V and 8 bases from J; junction bases left unmatched: 8. This CDR3 region has 14 residues. The germline V gene has CDR1 MNHNS and CDR2 SASEGT. CDR3 in DNA: TGTGCCAGCAGCCGCCCGACAGGGGGTTATGAGCAGTTCTTC. Protein: CASSRPTGGYEQFF.

The rearrangement joins TRBV4-3 to TRBJ1-1; D remains ambiguous. V gave up 3 bases and J gave up 6 bases, with 14 bases separating them. The CDR3 spans 14 residues. In germline, CDR1 is LGHNA, CDR2 YSLEER. The CDR3 DNA reads TGCGCCAGCAGCCAGAAGACCGGGTGGGCTGAAGCTTTCTTT. Protein: CASSQKTGWAEAFF.

This sequence joins TRBV4-3 and TRBJ2-1; 7 bases match TRBD2. This CDR3 is built from 17 residues. CDR1 and CDR2 (germline): LGHNA, YSLEER. V lost 3 bases and J lost 0; bases outside the gene matches: 8. The CDR3: CASSHGSGVSSYNEQFF. The CDR3 DNA reads as TGCGCCAGCAGCCACGGAAGCGGGGTGAGCTCCTACAATGAGCAGTTCTTC.

The CDR3 spells CASSLGGLHSGNTIYF. CDR3 coding DNA: TGCGCCAGCAGCTTGGGGGGGCTCCACTCTGGAAACACCATATATTTT. The V call is TRBV5-1, the J call TRBJ1-3; D might be TRBD1 (6 bases). CDR3 length: 16 amino acids. The germline V gene has CDR1 SGHRS and CDR2 YFSETQ. Trimming took 0 bases from V and 0 from J, leaving 10 bases between them.

The rearrangement uses TRBV13 and TRBJ2-5; 9 bases fit TRBD2. Germline CDR1 is PRHDT and CDR2 is FYEKMQ (reference sequence). The CDR3 contains 15 residues. The V and J ends lost 6 bases and 2 bases, in that order; junction bases with no gene match: 7. CDR3 loop: CASRKTLAGQETQYF. The CDR3 DNA is TGTGCCAGCAGAAAAACTCTAGCGGGACAAGAGACCCAGTACTTC. Complete variable domain (other parts from reference TRBV13 and TRBJ2-5): AAGVIQSPRHLIKEKRETATLKCYPIPRHDTVYWYQQGPGQDPQFLISFYEKMQSDKGSIPDRFSAQQFSDYHSELNMSSLELGDSALYFCASRKTLAGQETQYFGPGTRLLVL.

This rearrangement joins TRBV20-1 to TRBJ1-1; D is ambiguous. This CDR3 has 11 residues. V was pared by 1 base and J by 8 bases, with 8 bases between. Per the germline V gene, CDR1 is DFQATT and CDR2 is SNEGSKA (reference sequence). The CDR3 sequence is CSARGQREAFF. CDR3 DNA sequence: TGCAGTGCTAGAGGCCAGCGAGAAGCTTTCTTT.

This rearrangement joins TRBV30 to TRBJ2-1; TRBD2 matches 8 bases. The germline V gene encodes CDR1 GTSNPN and CDR2 SVGIG (reference sequence). The CDR3 has 13 amino acids. The junction had 9 bases not matched to a gene; V was cut back by 0 bases and J by 14 bases. In DNA form, the CDR3 reads TGTGCCTGGAGTGTAATCCTAAGCGGGAGTGAGTTCTTC. Amino acids: CAWSVILSGSEFF.

In DNA, the CDR3 is TGTGCCAGCAGCTTACCCCCGGGCGGAGGTAATGAAAAACTGTTTTTT. Protein: CASSLPPGGGNEKLFF. This chain connects TRBV5-4 to TRBJ1-4; D is uncertain. V dropped 2 bases and J dropped 4 bases, with 15 bases sitting between them. This CDR3 has 16 amino acids. From germline, CDR1 is SGHNT and CDR2 YYREEE (reference sequence).

The chain joins TRBV14 to TRBJ2-5; 7 positions match TRBD1. Losses at the gene ends were 4 bases for V and 0 bases for J; bases not matched to a gene: 5. This CDR3 comprises 15 residues. CDR1 SGHDN and CDR2 FVKESK come from the germline V gene. The CDR3 nucleotides read TGTGCCAGCAGCCTGGGGACAGTTCACCAAGAGACCCAGTACTTC. It specifies CASSLGTVHQETQYF.